This is a list of T cell receptor beta chains from one sample in a study of cytomegalovirus exposure and HLA in healthy donors. Repertoires were generated with immunoSEQ multiplex PCR, while TCRdb's copy carries only in-frame clones and drops some. Altogether over 200,000 clones are present, almost 80% being singletons, with the ten largest covering around 4%. The sample taken for sequencing was PBMCs. Every receptor here comes from a male donor in good health and CMV-seronegative. The CDR3 runs from the conserved cysteine through the conserved F or W. Each record gives: V gene, D gene, J gene, clone size, CDR3 protein, CDR3 DNA. The D gene is left open where the match is weak. Clone size is given for some rows only: seen once, a few or many times, or a class if the clone is expanded.

TRBV20-1	-	TRBJ2-7	-	CSGAFSYEQYF	TGCAGTGGGGCCTTCAGCTACGAGCAGTACTTC
TRBV18	TRBD1	TRBJ1-3	-	CASSPLGQAASGNTIYF	TGTGCCAGCTCACCGTTAGGACAGGCCGCGTCTGGAAACACCATATATTTT
TRBV6-1	TRBD1	TRBJ1-1	-	CATSGGVEREAFF	TGTGCCACGTCAGGGGGCGTAGAACGGGAAGCTTTCTTT
TRBV19	-	TRBJ2-3	-	CASRFRITDTQYF	TGTGCCAGCCGGTTCCGAATCACAGATACGCAGTATTTT
TRBV7-9	-	TRBJ1-2	-	CASSLKTGTYGYTF	TGTGCCAGCAGCCTAAAGACGGGAACCTATGGCTACACCTTC
TRBV4-1	TRBD2	TRBJ2-1	-	CASSQHTSGSVYEQFF	TGCGCCAGCAGCCAGCACACTAGCGGGAGCGTTTACGAGCAGTTCTTC
TRBV5-6	-	TRBJ1-5	few	CASSLAYGGGSNQPQHF	TGTGCCAGCAGCTTGGCGTATGGGGGCGGGAGCAATCAGCCCCAGCATTTT
TRBV6-5	-	TRBJ2-7	-	CASSYSRGYEQYF	TGTGCCAGCAGTTACTCTCGGGGTTACGAGCAGTACTTC
TRBV9	-	TRBJ1-1	-	CASSPSLGGGAYTEAFF	TGTGCCAGCAGCCCCAGCCTGGGTGGCGGGGCCTACACTGAAGCTTTCTTT
TRBV7-9	TRBD2	TRBJ2-1	-	CASTETSGPPLGYNNEQFF	TGTGCCAGCACGGAGACTAGCGGACCCCCATTGGGGTATAACAATGAGCAGTTCTTC
TRBV27	TRBD1	TRBJ1-2	-	CASSLSPTGTGEEGYTF	TGTGCCAGCAGTTTATCACCGACGGGCACAGGGGAGGAAGGCTACACCTTC
TRBV11-2	-	TRBJ2-7	few	CASSSIPQGMDEQYF	TGTGCCAGCAGCTCCATACCCCAGGGAATGGACGAGCAGTACTTC
TRBV27	TRBD2	TRBJ2-7	-	CASSPLTSGRDEQYF	TGTGCCAGCAGTCCTCTGACTAGCGGGAGGGACGAGCAGTACTTC
TRBV5-4	TRBD2	TRBJ2-1	-	CASSLELAGAYNEQFF	TGTGCCAGCAGCTTGGAGCTAGCGGGAGCTTACAATGAGCAGTTCTTC
TRBV5-1	-	TRBJ2-7	-	CASSPTRDTTYEQYF	TGCGCCAGCAGCCCTACCCGGGATACCACCTACGAGCAGTACTTC
TRBV6-1	TRBD2	TRBJ2-3	few	CASSVTLVGLADGAQDTQYF	TGTGCCAGCAGTGTTACGCTCGTGGGTCTAGCGGACGGGGCCCAAGATACGCAGTATTTT
TRBV5-1	TRBD2	TRBJ2-3	-	CASRREGVSTDTQYF	TGCGCCAGCAGGCGGGAGGGAGTAAGCACAGATACGCAGTATTTT
TRBV19	TRBD1	TRBJ1-4	-	CASSRTTGAKEELFF	TGTGCCAGTAGTAGGACGACAGGGGCCAAAGAGGAACTGTTTTTT
TRBV5-1	-	TRBJ1-1	-	CASSPNVQGYRAFF	TGCGCCAGCAGCCCGAACGTACAGGGCTATCGAGCTTTCTTT
TRBV11-2	-	TRBJ2-7	-	CASSLVGSGAYEQYF	TGTGCCAGCAGCTTAGTGGGTAGCGGCGCCTACGAGCAGTACTTC
TRBV6-1	-	TRBJ1-4	-	CASTQANEKLFF	TGTGCCAGCACGCAGGCTAATGAAAAACTGTTTTTT
TRBV5-5	-	TRBJ1-4	-	CASSFDRRYPVQLFF	TGTGCCAGCAGCTTTGACAGGAGGTACCCAGTGCAACTGTTTTTT
TRBV6-1	TRBD2	TRBJ2-5	-	CASIAGLAARETQYF	TGTGCCAGCATCGCGGGACTAGCTGCCCGAGAGACCCAGTACTTC
TRBV6-5	-	TRBJ2-7	-	CASSYGQNEQYF	TGTGCCAGCAGTTACGGACAGAACGAGCAGTACTTC
TRBV28	-	TRBJ1-1	-	CASSFQITEAFF	TGTGCCAGCAGTTTCCAGATCACTGAAGCTTTCTTT
TRBV7-9	TRBD2	TRBJ2-1	-	CASSLTSNFYNEQFF	TGTGCCAGCAGCCTGACTAGCAACTTTTACAATGAGCAGTTCTTC